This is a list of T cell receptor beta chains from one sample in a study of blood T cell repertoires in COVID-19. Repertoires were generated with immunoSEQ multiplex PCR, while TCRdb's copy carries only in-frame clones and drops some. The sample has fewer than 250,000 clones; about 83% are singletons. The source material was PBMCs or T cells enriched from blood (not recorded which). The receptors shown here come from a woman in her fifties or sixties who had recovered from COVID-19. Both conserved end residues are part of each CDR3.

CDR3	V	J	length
CASSILNQPQHF	TRBV28	TRBJ1-5	12
CASQQETQYF	TRBV6-5	TRBJ2-5	10
CASSSWDRDPTDTQYF	TRBV7-3	TRBJ2-3	16
CAIRLASSTDTQYF	TRBV10-3	TRBJ2-3	14
CASSLGGTSGNTGELFF	TRBV5-1	TRBJ2-2	17
CASSQVSEQGGEKLFF	TRBV3-1/TRBV3-2	TRBJ1-4	16
CASRAGFTGELFF	TRBV11-3	TRBJ2-2	13
CASSDTGSPLHF	TRBV5-1	TRBJ1-6	12
CASSLAKGASGETQYF	TRBV7-9	TRBJ2-5	16
CASSHLGTGGGLSHSPLHF	TRBV23-1	TRBJ1-6	19
CASSPDSSFGYTF	TRBV5-1	TRBJ1-2	13
CARGANTGELFF	TRBV30	TRBJ2-2	12
CASSVGQGGTGNTIYF	TRBV9	TRBJ1-3	16
CASSFRDRNTEAFF	TRBV5-1	TRBJ1-1	14
CASSHRDSIPDLNEQFF	TRBV5-8	TRBJ2-1	17
CASSSPGGPVDYGYTF	TRBV28	TRBJ1-2	16
CASRSGGFYEQYF	TRBV27	TRBJ2-7	13